A selection of T cell receptor beta chains follows, all from one sample in a study of cytomegalovirus exposure and HLA in healthy donors. The table came from immunoSEQ multiplex PCR; TCRdb's copy has only in-frame clones and leaves some out. The data contain about 180,000 clones, more than 80% of them singletons. The specimen sequenced was PBMCs. Source of these receptors: a man between 18 and 35 years old in good health and CMV-seronegative. Both conserved end residues are part of each CDR3. D genes are given only for firm matches. For some rows the clone size is stated as once, few or many, or as a class when expanded; others skip it.

v_gene: TRBV6-5
j_gene: TRBJ2-7
abundance: -
d_gene: TRBD1
CDR3nt: TGTGCCAGCAGACCGCCCGGGACAGGGCTTTACGAGCAGTACTTC
CDR3aa: CASRPPGTGLYEQYF

v_gene: TRBV9
j_gene: TRBJ2-3
abundance: -
d_gene: TRBD2
CDR3nt: TGTGCCAGCAGCGTGGGACTAGCGGAGATCACAGATACGCAGTATTTT
CDR3aa: CASSVGLAEITDTQYF

v_gene: TRBV29-1
j_gene: TRBJ2-1
abundance: -
d_gene: -
CDR3nt: TGCAGCGTTGAATCGGCAGGGAACTACAATGAGCAGTTCTTC
CDR3aa: CSVESAGNYNEQFF

v_gene: TRBV5-4
j_gene: TRBJ1-6
abundance: -
d_gene: TRBD1
CDR3nt: TGTGCCAGCCACCCGGGTGGCAGGGGGCAGAATTCACCCCTCCACTTT
CDR3aa: CASHPGGRGQNSPLHF

v_gene: TRBV27
j_gene: TRBJ2-7
abundance: -
d_gene: -
CDR3nt: TGTGCCAGCAGTACCGTACAGGGTTACGAGCAGTACTTC
CDR3aa: CASSTVQGYEQYF

v_gene: TRBV6-5
j_gene: TRBJ1-5
abundance: -
d_gene: -
CDR3nt: TGTGCCAGCAGTCAGGGCAATCAGCCCCAGCATTTT
CDR3aa: CASSQGNQPQHF

v_gene: TRBV7-9
j_gene: TRBJ2-5
abundance: -
d_gene: -
CDR3nt: TGTGCCAGCAGCACCGGAGGTCAAGAGACCCAGTACTTC
CDR3aa: CASSTGGQETQYF

v_gene: TRBV25-1
j_gene: TRBJ2-7
abundance: -
d_gene: -
CDR3nt: TGTGCCAGCAGTGTTACAGAGACCTACGAGCAGTACTTC
CDR3aa: CASSVTETYEQYF

v_gene: TRBV6-5
j_gene: TRBJ1-5
abundance: -
d_gene: -
CDR3nt: TGTGCCAGCAGCCCAACAGGGCGCAATCAGCCCCAGCATTTT
CDR3aa: CASSPTGRNQPQHF

v_gene: TRBV19
j_gene: TRBJ2-5
abundance: -
d_gene: TRBD2
CDR3nt: TGTGCCAGTAGTGGCGGGGGGACCCAGTACTTC
CDR3aa: CASSGGGTQYF

v_gene: TRBV7-6
j_gene: TRBJ2-7
abundance: few
d_gene: -
CDR3nt: TGTGCCAGCAGCTTAGACCCAGGCTACGAGCAGTACTTC
CDR3aa: CASSLDPGYEQYF

v_gene: TRBV13
j_gene: TRBJ2-1
abundance: -
d_gene: TRBD2
CDR3nt: TGTGCCAGCAGCTTATTAGGTAGCGGGAGGATCAATGAGCAGTTCTTC
CDR3aa: CASSLLGSGRINEQFF

v_gene: TRBV19
j_gene: TRBJ2-7
abundance: -
d_gene: -
CDR3nt: TGTGCCAGTAGTATAATCGCAGCGGAGCCCATCTACGAGCAGTACTTC
CDR3aa: CASSIIAAEPIYEQYF

v_gene: TRBV2
j_gene: TRBJ2-1
abundance: -
d_gene: -
CDR3nt: TGTGCCAGCAGTGAACAGGGTTGGAATGAGCAGTTCTTC
CDR3aa: CASSEQGWNEQFF

v_gene: TRBV4-2
j_gene: TRBJ2-2
abundance: -
d_gene: -
CDR3nt: TGTGCCAGCAGCCAAGATGCGGGGTGGACCGGGGAGCTGTTTTTT
CDR3aa: CASSQDAGWTGELFF

v_gene: TRBV7-2
j_gene: TRBJ2-6
abundance: -
d_gene: -
CDR3nt: TGTGCCAGCGGCGGACGGGGCTCTGGGGCCAACGTCCTGACTTTC
CDR3aa: CASGGRGSGANVLTF

v_gene: TRBV6-1
j_gene: TRBJ1-1
abundance: once
d_gene: TRBD1
CDR3nt: TGTGCAAGCAGAGCCGGGACAGGCGGGAACACTGAAGCTTTCTTT
CDR3aa: CASRAGTGGNTEAFF

v_gene: TRBV19
j_gene: TRBJ1-6
abundance: once
d_gene: -
CDR3nt: TGTGCCAGTACCTCTTACCCGGGGTTCGAGAATTCACCCCTCCACTTT
CDR3aa: CASTSYPGFENSPLHF

v_gene: TRBV30
j_gene: TRBJ2-1
abundance: -
d_gene: -
CDR3nt: TGTGCCTGGAGTTCCGCCAGCAATGAGCAGTTCTTC
CDR3aa: CAWSSASNEQFF

v_gene: TRBV19
j_gene: TRBJ1-5
abundance: -
d_gene: -
CDR3nt: TGTGCCAGTGCTGGGTCCTTGGGGGTGGGGAGGGGGTTATCCGGTCAGCCCCAGCATTTT
CDR3aa: CASAGSLGVGRGLSGQPQHF

v_gene: TRBV29-1
j_gene: TRBJ1-1
abundance: -
d_gene: -
CDR3nt: TGCAGCGTTGACTGGTACGGGGATGGGACTGAAGCTTTCTTT
CDR3aa: CSVDWYGDGTEAFF

v_gene: TRBV6-6
j_gene: TRBJ2-7
abundance: few
d_gene: -
CDR3nt: TGTGCCAGCAGCGCTAGTTTATCCTACGAGCAGTACTTC
CDR3aa: CASSASLSYEQYF

v_gene: TRBV7-3
j_gene: TRBJ2-2
abundance: once
d_gene: -
CDR3nt: TGTGCCAGCAGCCCAACGGGGGGCAGCACCGGGGAGCTGTTTTTT
CDR3aa: CASSPTGGSTGELFF

v_gene: TRBV7-9
j_gene: TRBJ2-2
abundance: -
d_gene: -
CDR3nt: TGTGCCAGCAGCCCAGGGGTTTCGAACACCGGGGAGCTGTTTTTT
CDR3aa: CASSPGVSNTGELFF

v_gene: TRBV27
j_gene: TRBJ2-7
abundance: -
d_gene: -
CDR3nt: TGTGCCAGCACCTCACGGCTAGCGTTCCACGAGCAGTACTTC
CDR3aa: CASTSRLAFHEQYF

v_gene: TRBV6-6
j_gene: TRBJ1-3
abundance: -
d_gene: -
CDR3nt: TGTGCCAGCAGGGGTATACAGCCACCCTCTGGAAACACCATATATTTT
CDR3aa: CASRGIQPPSGNTIYF

v_gene: TRBV7-6
j_gene: TRBJ2-5
abundance: once
d_gene: TRBD2
CDR3nt: TGTGCCAGCAGCCGGACTAGCGGATTACAAGAGACCCAGTACTTC
CDR3aa: CASSRTSGLQETQYF

v_gene: TRBV21-1
j_gene: TRBJ1-2
abundance: few
d_gene: -
CDR3nt: TGTGCCAGGATTTCAACAGGGATGTGTGGCTACACCTTC
CDR3aa: CARISTGMCGYTF

v_gene: TRBV19
j_gene: TRBJ2-2
abundance: -
d_gene: -
CDR3nt: TGTGCCAGCCATACAGGGAGTGACACCGGGGAGCTGTTTTTT
CDR3aa: CASHTGSDTGELFF

v_gene: TRBV10-3
j_gene: TRBJ1-2
abundance: -
d_gene: TRBD1
CDR3nt: TGTGCCTCAACAAAGGGGGGGACAGGGGATTATGGCTACACCTTC
CDR3aa: CASTKGGTGDYGYTF

v_gene: TRBV4-1
j_gene: TRBJ2-7
abundance: once
d_gene: TRBD1
CDR3nt: TGCGCCAGCAGCCATACCGGACCAGGGGGCGAGCAGTACTTC
CDR3aa: CASSHTGPGGEQYF

v_gene: TRBV10-2
j_gene: TRBJ1-1
abundance: -
d_gene: -
CDR3nt: TGCGCCAGCAGTAGCAAAGCTTATAACCGGGGAGCTTTCTTT
CDR3aa: CASSSKAYNRGAFF

v_gene: TRBV30
j_gene: TRBJ2-1
abundance: once
d_gene: -
CDR3nt: TGTGCCTGGAGTGTAGGAGGCGGTCGAACAACCTACAATGAGCAGTTCTTC
CDR3aa: CAWSVGGGRTTYNEQFF

v_gene: TRBV5-4
j_gene: TRBJ2-7
abundance: once
d_gene: -
CDR3nt: TGTGCCAGCAGCTTCTTTCTAGTCCACGAGCAGTACTTC
CDR3aa: CASSFFLVHEQYF

v_gene: TRBV7-9
j_gene: TRBJ1-2
abundance: -
d_gene: -
CDR3nt: TGTGCCAGCAGCTCCCCCACTAACTATGGCTACACCTTC
CDR3aa: CASSSPTNYGYTF

v_gene: TRBV4-1
j_gene: TRBJ1-2
abundance: -
d_gene: TRBD1
CDR3nt: TGCGCCAGCAGCCAGAGACAGGGGACCTATGGCTACACCTTC
CDR3aa: CASSQRQGTYGYTF

v_gene: TRBV30
j_gene: TRBJ2-2
abundance: -
d_gene: -
CDR3nt: TGTGCCTGGGACAGATTCAACACCGGGGAGCTGTTTTTT
CDR3aa: CAWDRFNTGELFF

v_gene: TRBV30
j_gene: TRBJ2-3
abundance: once
d_gene: TRBD1
CDR3nt: TGTGCCTGGAACCAGGGGGAGATAAGCACAGATACGCAGTATTTT
CDR3aa: CAWNQGEISTDTQYF

v_gene: TRBV5-1
j_gene: TRBJ2-1
abundance: -
d_gene: -
CDR3nt: TGCGCCAGCAGCCTCCCCGGGGGATCTGAGCAGTTCTTC
CDR3aa: CASSLPGGSEQFF

v_gene: TRBV18
j_gene: TRBJ1-4
abundance: once
d_gene: -
CDR3nt: TGTGCCAGCCGAAAACCAGGGTTTTCCAATGAAAAACTGTTTTTT
CDR3aa: CASRKPGFSNEKLFF

v_gene: TRBV5-1
j_gene: TRBJ2-1
abundance: -
d_gene: -
CDR3nt: TGCGCCAGCAGCACCGGACTGATCTCCTACAATGAGCAGTTCTTC
CDR3aa: CASSTGLISYNEQFF